This T cell receptor (beta chain) comes out of a study of shared clonotypes between healthy human individuals. Notes on the study in general: Sequencing depth was expected to affect clonotype sharing among donors. Naive subsets typically showed greater estimated richness than memory subsets.

Germline CDR1 is SGHRS and CDR2 is YFSETQ. The CDR3 runs 13 residues. With 6 bases removed from V and 1 base from J, the gap between germline ends came to 7 bases. As to this clone: Its antigen is undetermined.

Generated by immunoSEQ multiplex PCR, the TCRdb table keeps only in-frame clones and is missing some. Of over 1.4 million clones in the sample, approximately 96% were seen once. This sequence joins TRBV5-1 and TRBJ2-2, with D hard to call. This TCR was recovered from a man younger than 45 in good health. Sequenced sample: naive CD4+ T cells sorted from blood. Indicated subset: CD45RA+ positively selected. CDR3 region: CASMAENTGELFF. In DNA form, the CDR3 reads TGCGCCAGCATGGCCGAGAACACCGGGGAGCTGTTTTTT.